The rows below give T cell receptor beta chains drawn from one sample of a study of blood T cell repertoires in COVID-19. Data came from immunoSEQ multiplex PCR; TCRdb stores just in-frame clones and leaves some out. Of about 45,000 clones detected, 83% appear once; the ten largest clones hold around 8%. Sequenced: peripheral blood. Every receptor here comes from a man aged 80 or over in a cohort sampled during active COVID-19. The conserved cysteine and the conserved F or W are not part of the CDR3 here. Fields, in order: V gene, J gene, CDR3 protein.

v_call: TRBV5-1
j_call: TRBJ2-3
cdr3_aa: ASSLEGRRGTDTQY

v_call: TRBV29-1
j_call: TRBJ2-1
cdr3_aa: SGDRGLPPYNEQF

v_call: TRBV5-1
j_call: TRBJ1-2
cdr3_aa: ASSLERRGLGYT

v_call: TRBV5-1
j_call: TRBJ1-6
cdr3_aa: ASSLRGANSPLH

v_call: TRBV27
j_call: TRBJ2-6
cdr3_aa: ASSHSGANVLT

v_call: TRBV2
j_call: TRBJ2-2
cdr3_aa: ASSATGLWRGELF

v_call: TRBV10-1
j_call: TRBJ1-1
cdr3_aa: ASRSDRGSLEAF

v_call: TRBV19
j_call: TRBJ2-2
cdr3_aa: ASSMALGGANTGELF

v_call: TRBV19
j_call: TRBJ2-5
cdr3_aa: ASSIDVGARGSQETQY

v_call: TRBV4-3
j_call: TRBJ2-2
cdr3_aa: ASRRGAGFLSGELF

v_call: TRBV21-1
j_call: TRBJ2-1
cdr3_aa: ASSKRSDNEQF

v_call: TRBV9
j_call: TRBJ2-2
cdr3_aa: ASSVGLAGSTGELF

v_call: TRBV30
j_call: TRBJ1-2
cdr3_aa: AWSHFTGGVYGYT

v_call: TRBV19
j_call: TRBJ1-5
cdr3_aa: ASALEGAGNQPQH

v_call: TRBV19
j_call: TRBJ2-2
cdr3_aa: ASRPGQVNGELF

v_call: TRBV19
j_call: TRBJ1-5
cdr3_aa: ASSTQGNGNQPQH

v_call: TRBV27
j_call: TRBJ2-1
cdr3_aa: ASSLHRDTGQF

v_call: TRBV12-3/TRBV12-4
j_call: TRBJ1-5
cdr3_aa: ASSLAQGQPQH

v_call: TRBV19
j_call: TRBJ1-5
cdr3_aa: ASSISGQAFNQPQH

v_call: TRBV10-3
j_call: TRBJ2-2
cdr3_aa: AMGQGQTGELF

v_call: TRBV20-1
j_call: TRBJ1-4
cdr3_aa: SASLRGNEKLF

v_call: TRBV5-1
j_call: TRBJ1-3
cdr3_aa: ASSLYVTASGNTIY

v_call: TRBV28
j_call: TRBJ2-1
cdr3_aa: ASRDRGRDEQF

v_call: TRBV2
j_call: TRBJ2-1
cdr3_aa: ASSEAARSYNEQF

v_call: TRBV2
j_call: TRBJ2-7
cdr3_aa: ASRGGTSTYEQY

v_call: TRBV10-3
j_call: TRBJ1-6
cdr3_aa: AISAGQGGSPLH

v_call: TRBV5-4
j_call: TRBJ2-2
cdr3_aa: ASSGGQSANTGELF

v_call: TRBV6-5
j_call: TRBJ2-2
cdr3_aa: ASRYGTANTGELF

v_call: TRBV9
j_call: TRBJ2-7
cdr3_aa: ASSVQGWGHEQY

v_call: TRBV27
j_call: TRBJ2-2
cdr3_aa: ASTFSGLVTGELF

v_call: TRBV7-2
j_call: TRBJ1-2
cdr3_aa: ASSKGQGGYGYT

v_call: TRBV29-1
j_call: TRBJ2-7
cdr3_aa: SVDGPDSYEQY

v_call: TRBV7-2
j_call: TRBJ2-6
cdr3_aa: ASSLPSSGANVLT

v_call: TRBV5-1
j_call: TRBJ1-4
cdr3_aa: ASRRDGGNEKLF

v_call: TRBV5-1
j_call: TRBJ2-7
cdr3_aa: ASSLATVPSYEQY

v_call: TRBV5-1
j_call: TRBJ2-1
cdr3_aa: ASSSDRLYNEQF

v_call: TRBV7-2
j_call: TRBJ2-7
cdr3_aa: ASSAGRTYEQY

v_call: TRBV11-1
j_call: TRBJ1-1
cdr3_aa: ASSLSGPAVEAF

v_call: TRBV19
j_call: TRBJ2-2
cdr3_aa: ASSPQGTGELF

v_call: TRBV27
j_call: TRBJ2-7
cdr3_aa: ASSYLRASRDEQY

v_call: TRBV7-2
j_call: TRBJ1-2
cdr3_aa: ASSLIGTVTNYGYT

v_call: TRBV3-1/TRBV3-2
j_call: TRBJ2-5
cdr3_aa: ASSQGTSGGFKETQY

v_call: TRBV4-1
j_call: TRBJ2-7
cdr3_aa: ANRGSNEQY

v_call: TRBV6-2/TRBV6-3
j_call: TRBJ1-5
cdr3_aa: ASSLVGQPGTPQH

v_call: TRBV7-8
j_call: TRBJ1-2
cdr3_aa: ASSLVGRDGYT